This TCR beta chain was observed in a study of blood T cell repertoires in COVID-19. As for the study in general: From T cells, B-cell-depleted T cells, or PBMCs came the material, which was cDNA or gDNA.

CDR3 length: 13 residues. Germline V CDR1 and CDR2: LNHDA, SQIVND (reference sequence). Trimming shortened V by 3 bases and J by 2 bases, and 8 bases separated the two germline ends. Sequenced by immunoSEQ multiplex PCR; TCRdb stores in-frame clones only, minus some. The repertoire holds some 270,000 clones, with around 86% as singletons. This rearrangement joins TRBV19 to TRBJ2-7, with D possibly TRBD1 on 6 matching bases. Material: peripheral blood. This receptor was identified in a woman in her sixties or seventies who had recovered from COVID-19. CDR3 sequence: CASSMNRAYEQYF. In nucleotides, the CDR3 is TGTGCCAGTAGTATGAACAGGGCCTACGAGCAGTACTTC.